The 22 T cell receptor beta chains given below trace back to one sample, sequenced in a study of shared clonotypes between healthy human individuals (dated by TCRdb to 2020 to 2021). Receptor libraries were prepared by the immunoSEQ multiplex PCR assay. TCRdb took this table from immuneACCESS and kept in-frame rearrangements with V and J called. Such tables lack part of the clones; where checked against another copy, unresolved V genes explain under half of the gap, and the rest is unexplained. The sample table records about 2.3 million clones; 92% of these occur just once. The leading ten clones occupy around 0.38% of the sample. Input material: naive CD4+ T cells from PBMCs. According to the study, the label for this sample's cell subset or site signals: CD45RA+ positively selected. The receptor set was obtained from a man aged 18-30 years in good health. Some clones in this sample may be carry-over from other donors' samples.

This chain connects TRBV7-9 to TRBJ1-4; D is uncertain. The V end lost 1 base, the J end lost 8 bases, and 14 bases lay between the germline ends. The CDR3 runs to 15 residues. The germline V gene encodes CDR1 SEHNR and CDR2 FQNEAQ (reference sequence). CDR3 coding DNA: TGTGCCAGCAGCTTAGTGGTCGGACTTGGGGAAAAACTGTTTTTT. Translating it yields CASSLVVGLGEKLFF.

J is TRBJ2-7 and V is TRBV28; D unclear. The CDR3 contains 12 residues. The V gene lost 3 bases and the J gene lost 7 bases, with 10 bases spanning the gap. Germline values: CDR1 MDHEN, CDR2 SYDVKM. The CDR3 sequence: CASSLGWDEQYF. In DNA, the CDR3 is TGTGCCAGCAGTTTGGGATGGGATGAGCAGTACTTC.

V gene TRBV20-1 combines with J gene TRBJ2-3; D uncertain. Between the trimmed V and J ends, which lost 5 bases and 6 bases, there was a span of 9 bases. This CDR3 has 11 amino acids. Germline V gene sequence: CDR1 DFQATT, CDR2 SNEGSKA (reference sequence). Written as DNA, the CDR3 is TGCAGTGCTGCCCGAGGCGATACGCAGTATTTT. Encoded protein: CSAARGDTQYF.

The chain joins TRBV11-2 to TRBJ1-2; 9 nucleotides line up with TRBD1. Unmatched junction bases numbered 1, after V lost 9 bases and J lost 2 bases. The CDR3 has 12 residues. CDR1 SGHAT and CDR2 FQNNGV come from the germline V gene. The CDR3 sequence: CARGQGNYGYTF. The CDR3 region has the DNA TGTGCCAGAGGACAGGGGAACTATGGCTACACCTTC.

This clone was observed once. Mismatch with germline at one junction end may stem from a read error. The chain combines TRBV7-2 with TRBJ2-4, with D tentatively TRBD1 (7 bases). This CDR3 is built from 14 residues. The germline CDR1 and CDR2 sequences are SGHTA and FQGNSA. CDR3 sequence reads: CASRPGGTGSSWSF. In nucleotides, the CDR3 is TGTGCCAGCAGACCAGGGGGGACTGGCTCGTCGTGGTCCTTC.

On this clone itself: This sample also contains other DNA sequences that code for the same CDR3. The CDR3 sequence is CASSAGMNTEAFF. CDR3 coding DNA: TGTGCCAGCAGTGCCGGGATGAACACTGAAGCTTTCTTT. This chain connects TRBV2 to TRBJ1-1; D is unclear. Per the germline V gene, CDR1 is SNHLY and CDR2 is FYNNEI. Trimming stripped 4 bases from V and 0 bases from J, with 6 bases between. This CDR3 has 13 residues.

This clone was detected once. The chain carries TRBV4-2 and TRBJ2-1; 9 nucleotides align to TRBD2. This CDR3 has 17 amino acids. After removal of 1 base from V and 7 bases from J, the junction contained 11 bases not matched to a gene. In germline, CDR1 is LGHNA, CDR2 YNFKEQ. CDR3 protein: CASSQGSTSGLRNEQFF. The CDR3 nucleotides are TGTGCCAGCAGCCAAGGAAGTACTAGCGGGCTTCGGAATGAGCAGTTCTTC.

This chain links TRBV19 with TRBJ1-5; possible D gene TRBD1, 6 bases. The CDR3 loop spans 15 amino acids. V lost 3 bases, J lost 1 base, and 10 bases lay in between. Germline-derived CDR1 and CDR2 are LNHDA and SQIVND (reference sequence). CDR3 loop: CASSISGQSNQPQHF. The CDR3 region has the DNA TGTGCCAGTAGTATCTCGGGACAAAGCAATCAGCCCCAGCATTTT.

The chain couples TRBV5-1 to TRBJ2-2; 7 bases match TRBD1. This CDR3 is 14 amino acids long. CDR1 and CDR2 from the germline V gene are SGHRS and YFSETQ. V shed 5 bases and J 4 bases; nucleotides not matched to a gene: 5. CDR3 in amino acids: CASSFPGGTGELFF. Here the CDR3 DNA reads TGCGCCAGCAGTTTTCCAGGGGGCACCGGGGAGCTGTTTTTT. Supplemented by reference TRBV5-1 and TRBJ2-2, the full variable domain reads KAGVTQTPRYLIKTRGQQVTLSCSPISGHRSVSWYQQTPGQGLQFLFEYFSETQRNKGNFPGRFSGRQFSNSRSEMNVSTLELGDSALYLCASSFPGGTGELFFGEGSRLTVL.

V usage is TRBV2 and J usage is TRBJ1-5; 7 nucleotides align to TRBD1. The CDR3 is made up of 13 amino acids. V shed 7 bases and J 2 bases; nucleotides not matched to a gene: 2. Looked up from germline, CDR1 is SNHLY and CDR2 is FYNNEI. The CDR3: CASTRGGNQPQHF. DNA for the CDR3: TGTGCCAGCACCAGGGGGGGCAATCAGCCCCAGCATTTT.

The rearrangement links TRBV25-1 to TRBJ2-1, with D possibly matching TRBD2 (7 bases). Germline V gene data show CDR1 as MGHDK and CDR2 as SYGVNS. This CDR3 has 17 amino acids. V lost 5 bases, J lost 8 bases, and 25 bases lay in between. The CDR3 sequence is CASSPRGAGFLGDEQFF. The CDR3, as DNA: TGTGCCAGCAGTCCCCGGGGGGCAGGGTTCTTAGGGGATGAGCAGTTCTTC. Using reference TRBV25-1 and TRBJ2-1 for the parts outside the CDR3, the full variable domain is EADIYQTPRYLVIGTGKKITLECSQTMGHDKMYWYQQDPGMELHLIHYSYGVNSTEKGDLSSESTVSRIRTEHFPLTLESARPSHTSQYLCASSPRGAGFLGDEQFFGPGTRLTVL.

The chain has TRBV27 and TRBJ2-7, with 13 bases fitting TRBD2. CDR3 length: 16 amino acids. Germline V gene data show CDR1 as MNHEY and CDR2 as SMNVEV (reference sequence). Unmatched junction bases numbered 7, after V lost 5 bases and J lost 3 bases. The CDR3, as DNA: TGTGCCAGCAGTCCCTTCCGGACTAGCGGGAGCTACGAGCAGTACTTC. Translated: CASSPFRTSGSYEQYF.

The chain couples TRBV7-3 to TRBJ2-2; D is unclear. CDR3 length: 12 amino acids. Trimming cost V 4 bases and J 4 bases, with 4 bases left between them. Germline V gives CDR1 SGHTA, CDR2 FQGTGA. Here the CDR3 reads CASSSPTGELFF. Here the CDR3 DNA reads TGTGCCAGCAGCTCGCCCACCGGGGAGCTGTTTTTT.

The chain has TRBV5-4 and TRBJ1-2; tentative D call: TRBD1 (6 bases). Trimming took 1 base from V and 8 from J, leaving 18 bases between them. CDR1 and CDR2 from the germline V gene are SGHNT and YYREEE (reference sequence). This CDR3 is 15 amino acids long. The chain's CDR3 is CASSLSTTGYFGYTF. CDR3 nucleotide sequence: TGTGCCAGCAGCTTGAGCACCACAGGGTATTTCGGCTACACCTTC. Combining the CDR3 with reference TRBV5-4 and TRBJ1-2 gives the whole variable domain ETGVTQSPTHLIKTRGQQVTLRCSSQSGHNTVSWYQQALGQGPQFIFQYYREEENGRGNFPPRFSGLQFPNYSSELNVNALELDDSALYLCASSLSTTGYFGYTFGSGTRLTVV.

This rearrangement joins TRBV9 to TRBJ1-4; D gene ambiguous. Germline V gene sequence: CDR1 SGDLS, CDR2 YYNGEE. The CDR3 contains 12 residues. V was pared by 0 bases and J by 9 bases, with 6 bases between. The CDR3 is CASSVANQKLFF. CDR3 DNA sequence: TGTGCCAGCAGCGTAGCTAACCAAAAACTGTTTTTT.

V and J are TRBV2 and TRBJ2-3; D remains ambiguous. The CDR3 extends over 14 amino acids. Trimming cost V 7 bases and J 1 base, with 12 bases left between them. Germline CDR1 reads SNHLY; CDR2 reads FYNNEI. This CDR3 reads CASNVARGTDTQYF. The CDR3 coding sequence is TGTGCCAGCAACGTGGCTAGGGGCACAGATACGCAGTATTTT.

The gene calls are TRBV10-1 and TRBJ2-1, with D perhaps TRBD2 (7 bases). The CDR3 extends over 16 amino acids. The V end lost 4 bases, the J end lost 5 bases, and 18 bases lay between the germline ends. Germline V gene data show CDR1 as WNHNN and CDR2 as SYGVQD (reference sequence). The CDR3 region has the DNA TGCGCCAGCAGTGGCCGAAGGGGGGGACGGGACAATGAGCAGTTCTTC. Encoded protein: CASSGRRGGRDNEQFF.

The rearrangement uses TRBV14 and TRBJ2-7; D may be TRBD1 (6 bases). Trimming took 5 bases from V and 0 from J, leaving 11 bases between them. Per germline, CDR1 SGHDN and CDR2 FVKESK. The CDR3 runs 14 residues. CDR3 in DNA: TGTGCCAGCAGCTACGGGACACTCTCCTACGAGCAGTACTTC. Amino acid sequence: CASSYGTLSYEQYF. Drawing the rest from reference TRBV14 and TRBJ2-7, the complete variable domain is EAGVTQFPSHSVIEKGQTVTLRCDPISGHDNLYWYRRVMGKEIKFLLHFVKESKQDESGMPNNRFLAERTGGTYSTLKVQPAELEDSGVYFCASSYGTLSYEQYFGPGTRLTVT.

DNA for the CDR3: TGTGCCAGCAGCTCCCGGGACCCCGGCTCCTACAATGAGCAGTTCTTC. This gives the protein CASSSRDPGSYNEQFF. The chain is built from TRBV7-9 and TRBJ2-1; D may match TRBD1 or TRBD2 (5 bases each). The V end lost 4 bases, the J end lost 0 bases, and 13 bases lay between the germline ends. Germline V gene sequence: CDR1 SEHNR, CDR2 FQNEAQ (reference sequence). The CDR3 is made up of 16 amino acids.

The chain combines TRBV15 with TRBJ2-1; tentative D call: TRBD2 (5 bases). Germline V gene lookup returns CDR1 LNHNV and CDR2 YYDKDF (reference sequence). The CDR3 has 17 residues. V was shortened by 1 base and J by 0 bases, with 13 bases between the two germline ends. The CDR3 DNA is TGTGCCACCAGCAGAGGTCCCGGGGTGGGCTCCTACAATGAGCAGTTCTTC. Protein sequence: CATSRGPGVGSYNEQFF.

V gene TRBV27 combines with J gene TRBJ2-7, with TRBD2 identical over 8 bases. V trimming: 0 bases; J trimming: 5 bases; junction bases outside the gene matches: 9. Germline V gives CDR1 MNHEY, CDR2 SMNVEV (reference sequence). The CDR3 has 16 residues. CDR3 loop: CASSLSGISGAHEQYF. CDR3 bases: TGTGCCAGCAGTTTATCCGGGATTAGCGGGGCCCACGAGCAGTACTTC.

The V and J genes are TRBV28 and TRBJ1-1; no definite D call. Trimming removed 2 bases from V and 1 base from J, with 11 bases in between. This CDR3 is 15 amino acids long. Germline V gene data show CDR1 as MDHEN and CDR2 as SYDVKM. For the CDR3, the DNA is TGTGCCAGCAGTTTACTGGCCCGCGGGAACACTGAAGCTTTCTTT. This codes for CASSLLARGNTEAFF.